This entry lists 20 T cell receptor beta chains sequenced from one sample in a study of molecular identifiers for immune sequencing clone quantification. Via MiXCR, TCRdb re-called the PCR reads, giving one row per CDR3 protein. The sample holds about 640,000 distinct CDR3 sequences; about 20% are singletons and the top ten take roughly 0.83%. Sequenced sample: naive CD8+ T cells from blood, with Jurkat cell RNA spiked in. The subset is: FACS-sorted CD8+CD4-CCR7+CD45RA+ naive T cells. The source of these receptors is a human donor in good health. Some libraries in this study had Jurkat cell RNA spiked in.

With regard to this clonotype: The junction departs from germline at one end; a sequencing error may be responsible. V and J are TRBV12-5 and TRBJ2-1; TRBD2 matches at 11 bases. Germline values: CDR1 LGHNT, CDR2 FRNRAP. The CDR3 has 20 amino acids. CDR3 DNA sequence: TGTGCTAGTGGTTTGGTCACGTCCTATAGCGGGGGGGCCCCCTACAATGGGCAGTTCTTC. Its translation: CASGLVTSYSGGAPYNGQFF.

This clonotype was counted many times. CDR3: CASSLVRPVTEAFF. CDR3 nucleotide sequence: TGTGCCAGCAGCTTAGTTCGGCCGGTCACTGAAGCTTTCTTT. The chain links TRBV7-9 to TRBJ1-1, with D hard to call. Trimming removed 1 base at V and 4 bases at J, with 10 bases between. CDR1 and CDR2 from the germline V gene are SEHNR and FQNEAQ (reference sequence). The CDR3 is made up of 14 amino acids.

The chain is built from TRBV4-1 and TRBJ2-7; 9 bases agree with TRBD1. The CDR3 loop spans 14 amino acids. V lost 1 base and J lost 6; bases outside the gene matches: 4. From germline, CDR1 is MGHRA and CDR2 YSYEKL. The CDR3, as DNA: TGCGCCAGCAGCCAAGTGGGACAGGGTGGCGAGCAGTACTTC. Translation gives CASSQVGQGGEQYF.

This clonotype was seen ten or more times. The chain uses TRBV7-9 and TRBJ1-5; unclear D gene. V was shortened by 5 bases and J by 3 bases, with 14 bases between the two germline ends. Germline V gene lookup returns CDR1 SEHNR and CDR2 FQNEAQ (reference sequence). CDR3 length equals 15 residues. In DNA form, the CDR3 reads TGTGCCAGCAGCCCCGAGGTGGCCGACAATCAGCCCCAGCATTTT. It yields the protein CASSPEVADNQPQHF.

Concerning this clonotype itself: Given a much more abundant clone one base away, this may be a read error. The V and J genes are TRBV13 and TRBJ1-4; weak D call: TRBD1 (6 bases). This CDR3 spans 15 amino acids. CDR1 is PRHDT, CDR2 FYEKMQ, per germline (reference sequence). The CDR3 sequence is CASSLHRDLNEKPFF. CDR3 sequence (DNA): TGTGCCAGCAGCCTCCACAGGGACCTTAATGAAAAACCGTTTTTT. Full variable domain (outside the CDR3, taken from reference TRBV13 and TRBJ1-4): AAGVIQSPRHLIKEKRETATLKCYPIPRHDTVYWYQQGPGQDPQFLISFYEKMQSDKGSIPDRFSAQQFSDYHSELNMSSLELGDSALYFCASSLHRDLNEKPFFGSGTQLSVL.

The chain links TRBV20-1 to TRBJ2-1, with 7 positions matching TRBD2. The CDR3 covers 15 residues. The trim removed 6 bases at V and 0 bases at J, leaving 8 bases unmatched. Germline CDR1 reads DFQATT; CDR2 reads SNEGSKA (reference sequence). DNA for the CDR3: TGCAGTGCCAGCAGCGGGACCAGCTCCTACAATGAGCAGTTCTTC. Its protein product is CSASSGTSSYNEQFF.

On this clonotype: Since a much larger clone is just one base distant, this may be a read error. V usage is TRBV27 and J usage is TRBJ1-5; D call uncertain. The CDR3 is 15 residues long. Germline V gene sequence: CDR1 MNHEY, CDR2 SMNVEV (reference sequence). The CDR3 loop reads CTSSLSGLSNQPQHF. The CDR3 DNA is TGTACCAGCAGTTTATCTGGGCTTAGCAATCAGCCCCAGCATTTT.

J is TRBJ1-3 and V is TRBV2, with TRBD1 identical over 7 bases. The CDR3 consists of 18 residues. Germline V gene sequence: CDR1 SNHLY, CDR2 FYNNEI. Trimming cost V 8 bases and J 2 bases; bases outside gene matches: 18. CDR3 residues: CASCSPRTGTSPGNTIYF. The CDR3 DNA follows: TGTGCCAGCTGTTCTCCTAGGACAGGTACTTCCCCTGGAAACACCATATATTTT.

This clonotype was detected ten times or more. For the CDR3, the DNA is TGTGCCATCAGGACAGTCTCCTACGAGCAGTACTTC. Translated, it gives CAIRTVSYEQYF. J is TRBJ2-7 and V is TRBV10-3; D is perhaps TRBD1 (5 bases). Deletions cut 6 bases from V and 0 bases from J, with 6 bases between. The germline V gene has CDR1 ENHRY and CDR2 SYGVKD. The CDR3 totals 12 residues.

This clonotype was detected ten times or more. V and J are TRBV4-3 and TRBJ1-3; D might be TRBD1 (5 bases). The CDR3 sequence is 16 residues long. Trimming took 4 bases from V and 6 from J, leaving 19 bases between them. CDR1 and CDR2 from the germline V gene are LGHNA and YSLEER. CDR3 DNA sequence: TGCGCCAGCAGCCCGAACTCCGGGGGGGTAATAAACACCATATATTTT. Protein product: CASSPNSGGVINTIYF.

This clonotype was counted many times. The chain carries TRBV25-1 and TRBJ2-3, with TRBD2 matching 7 bases. Germline assignment: CDR1 MGHDK and CDR2 SYGVNS. With V trimmed by 1 base and J by 1 base, 8 bases remained unmatched. The CDR3 totals 17 residues. CDR3 sequence: CASSEWGGSAGTDTQYF. In DNA form, the CDR3 reads TGTGCCAGCAGTGAATGGGGAGGGTCAGCGGGCACAGATACGCAGTATTTT. Variable domain in full (rest from reference TRBV25-1 and TRBJ2-3): EADIYQTPRYLVIGTGKKITLECSQTMGHDKMYWYQQDPGMELHLIHYSYGVNSTEKGDLSSESTVSRIRTEHFPLTLESARPSHTSQYLCASSEWGGSAGTDTQYFGPGTRLTVL.

This clonotype was seen repeatedly, ten times or more. The chain carries TRBV7-3 and TRBJ2-1, with D maybe TRBD1 (5 bases). The ends were cut back, 4 bases at V and 8 bases at J, with 18 bases in the middle. The germline V gene has CDR1 SGHTA and CDR2 FQGTGA. This CDR3 comprises 15 residues. CDR3 nucleotide sequence: TGTGCCAGCAGCTCTTCGGGTCAGGGTATCTATGAGCAGTTCTTC. The encoded protein is CASSSSGQGIYEQFF.

Remarks on this clonotype: This may be a read error, as it is one base from a much larger clone. The conserved phenylalanine or tryptophan normally closing the CDR3 is absent here, so this likely arose from a read error. The chain uses TRBV30 and TRBJ1-4; the match to TRBD1 covers 7 bases. The CDR3 covers 14 residues. CDR1 and CDR2 (germline): GTSNPN, SVGIG (reference sequence). V gave up 4 bases and J gave up 7 bases; unmatched junction bases: 9. This CDR3 reads CAWTEQGIGEKLFV. CDR3 bases: TGTGCCTGGACTGAACAGGGGATCGGTGAAAAACTGTTTGTT.

This clonotype was counted at least ten times. This chain uses TRBV29-1 with TRBJ2-3; 7 nucleotides align to TRBD2. The CDR3 runs to 13 residues. The J segment lost 4 bases and the V segment lost 7 bases, leaving 8 bases of the junction unmatched. Per the germline V gene, CDR1 is SQVTM and CDR2 is ANQGSEA. The CDR3 loop is CSAEAGPADTQYF. CDR3 nucleotide sequence: TGCAGCGCCGAAGCGGGGCCTGCAGATACGCAGTATTTT.

This clonotype was seen ten or more times. The chain couples TRBV25-1 to TRBJ1-1; D gene unclear. V gave up 1 base and J gave up 8 bases, with 5 bases separating them. Germline-derived CDR1 and CDR2 are MGHDK and SYGVNS. The CDR3 length is 11 residues. CDR3 in amino acids: CASSELAEAFF. In nucleotides, the CDR3 is TGTGCCAGCAGTGAATTGGCAGAAGCTTTCTTT.

This clonotype has just a few counts. The J gene is TRBJ2-1, the V gene TRBV28; a weak D match, TRBD2 (5 bases). Germline loops: CDR1 MDHEN, CDR2 SYDVKM. Deletions cut 5 bases from V and 10 bases from J, with 18 bases between. CDR3 length: 14 residues. The CDR3: CASSLPSLGGEQFF. The CDR3 DNA reads as TGTGCCAGCAGTCTGCCTAGCCTTGGTGGCGAGCAGTTCTTC.

This clonotype was found many times. The chain is built from TRBV4-1 and TRBJ1-5, with D maybe TRBD1 (5 bases). Trimming removed 5 bases at V and 3 bases at J, with 11 bases between. From germline, CDR1 is MGHRA and CDR2 YSYEKL. CDR3 length: 14 amino acids. For the CDR3, the DNA is TGCGCCAGCAGCACGGACGGGACCAATCAGCCCCAGCATTTT. Its translation is CASSTDGTNQPQHF.

Ten or more counts support this clonotype. V gene TRBV20-1 combines with J gene TRBJ2-3; the D gene is possibly TRBD1 (5 bases). CDR1 DFQATT and CDR2 SNEGSKA come from the germline V gene (reference sequence). This CDR3 region has 17 residues. V was shortened by 0 bases and J by 2 bases, with 18 bases between the two germline ends. DNA of the CDR3: TGCAGTGCTAGAGATCGTTCAGGGCCTATTCCCACAGATACGCAGTATTTT. Protein sequence: CSARDRSGPIPTDTQYF.

The CDR3 DNA is TGTGCCAGCAGCTATGGGACAGGTCCTGGAAACACCATATATTTT. It specifies CASSYGTGPGNTIYF. The J gene is TRBJ1-3, the V gene TRBV11-2; 8 bases are a match to TRBD1. Trimming at V came to 4 bases and at J to 2 bases, leaving 4 bases not matched to a gene. CDR3 length: 15 residues. CDR1 is SGHAT and CDR2 is FQNNGV in the germline V gene.

Many counts were recorded for this clonotype. This rearrangement joins TRBV23-1 to TRBJ2-7, with a possible D match to TRBD2 (5 bases). TRBV23-1 is treated as an ORF (open reading frame) with a function not yet certain. The CDR3 consists of 16 residues. V shed 1 base and J shed 3 bases, with 16 bases lying between them. This CDR3 is CASSQLNSGENYEQYF. Written as DNA, the CDR3 is TGCGCCAGCAGTCAATTGAATTCCGGGGAAAACTACGAGCAGTACTTC.